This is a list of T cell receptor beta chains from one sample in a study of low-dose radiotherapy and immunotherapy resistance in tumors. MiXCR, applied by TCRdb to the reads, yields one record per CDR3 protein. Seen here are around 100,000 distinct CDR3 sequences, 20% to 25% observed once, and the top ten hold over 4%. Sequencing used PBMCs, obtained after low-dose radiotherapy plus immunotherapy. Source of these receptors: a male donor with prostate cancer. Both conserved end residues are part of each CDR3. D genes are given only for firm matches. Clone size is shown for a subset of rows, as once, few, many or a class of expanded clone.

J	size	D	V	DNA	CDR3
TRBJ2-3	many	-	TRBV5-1	TGCGCCAGTAGGCCTCTACAGGGTGCAGATACGCAGTATTTT	CASRPLQGADTQYF
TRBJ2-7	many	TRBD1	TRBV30	TGTGCCTGGGCACGGGACAGGGGTTACGAGCAGTACTTC	CAWARDRGYEQYF
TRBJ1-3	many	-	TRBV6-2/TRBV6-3	TGTGCCAGCAGTACCGACGGGGACGCTGGAAACACCATATATTTT	CASSTDGDAGNTIYF
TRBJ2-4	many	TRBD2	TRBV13	TGTGCCAGCAGCTCAAGCGGGGGGGTAAAAAACATTCAGTACTTC	CASSSSGGVKNIQYF
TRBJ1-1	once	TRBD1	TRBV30	TGTGCCTGGATATCGGGACAGGGGGCCGAGGCTTTCTTT	CAWISGQGAEAFF
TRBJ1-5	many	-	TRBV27	TGTGCCAGCAGTATAAGGGTCGGGGACCAGCCCCAGCATTTT	CASSIRVGDQPQHF
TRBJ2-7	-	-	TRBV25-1	TGTGCCAGCAGTGTGGAGTACGAGCAGTGCTTC	CASSVEYEQCF
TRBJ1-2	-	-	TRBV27	TGTGCCAGCAGTTTATATCCAGGCTATGGCTACACCTTC	CASSLYPGYGYTF
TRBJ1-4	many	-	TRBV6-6	TGTGCCAGCAGTGAAGGCCGGGGTGAGAGGAAACTGTTTTTT	CASSEGRGERKLFF
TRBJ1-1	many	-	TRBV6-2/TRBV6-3	TGTGCCAGCAGTGAGGTATACCCGAACACTGAAGCTTTCTTT	CASSEVYPNTEAFF
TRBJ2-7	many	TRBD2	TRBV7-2	TGTGCCAGCAGCCTTGCTGGGACTAGCGGGAGCTACGAGCAGTACTTC	CASSLAGTSGSYEQYF
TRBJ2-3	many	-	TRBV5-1	TGTGCCAGCAGCTCTAGGGGAGATACGCAGTATTTT	CASSSRGDTQYF
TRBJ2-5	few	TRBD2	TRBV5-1	TGCGCCAGCACAAAAAGCGGGGGGTCAGAAGAGACCCAGTACTTC	CASTKSGGSEETQYF
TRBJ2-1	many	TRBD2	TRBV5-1	TGCGCCAGCAGCTTGATTGCGGGGGGCCCTGAGCAGTTCTTC	CASSLIAGGPEQFF
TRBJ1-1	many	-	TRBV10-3	TGTGCCATCAGTGGGACAGAGAACACTGAAGCTTTCTTT	CAISGTENTEAFF
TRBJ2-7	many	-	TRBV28	TGTGCCAGCAGTTTCAGGGCCAGCTTACTTTACGAGCAGTACTTC	CASSFRASLLYEQYF
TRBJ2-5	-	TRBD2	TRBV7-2	TGTGCCAGCAGCCCATATAGCGGGGCGAGACAAGAGACCCAGTACTTC	CASSPYSGARQETQYF
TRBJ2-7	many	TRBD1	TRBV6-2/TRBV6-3	TGTGCCAGCAGTGAACCGGGACAGGGCTCCTACGAGCAGTACTTC	CASSEPGQGSYEQYF
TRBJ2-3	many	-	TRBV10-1	TGCGCCAGCAGTGAGCTTACCGGGGGCCGCACAGATACGCAGTATTTT	CASSELTGGRTDTQYF
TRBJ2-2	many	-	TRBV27	TGTGCCAGCAGTTTATTATTTAGGGGCCACGGGGAGCTGTTTTTT	CASSLLFRGHGELFF
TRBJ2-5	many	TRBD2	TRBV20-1	TGCAGTGCTTGGCCTAGCGGGGGGCAAGAGACCCAGTACTTC	CSAWPSGGQETQYF
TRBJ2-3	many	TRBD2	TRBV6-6	TGTGCCAGCTCGAGTGGCGGGGGGGCCGATGTCACAGATACGCAGTATTTT	CASSSGGGADVTDTQYF
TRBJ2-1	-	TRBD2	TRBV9	TGTGCCAGCAGCGTAGTTAGCGGGGGGGCCTACAATGAGCAGTTCTTC	CASSVVSGGAYNEQFF
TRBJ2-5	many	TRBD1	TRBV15	TGTGCCACCAGCAGAGTAGGGGGCCCCCAGGGCCAGTACTTC	CATSRVGGPQGQYF
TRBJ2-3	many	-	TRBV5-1	TGCGCCAGCAGCCGGTACACACGAACCTCCACAGATACGCAGTATTTT	CASSRYTRTSTDTQYF
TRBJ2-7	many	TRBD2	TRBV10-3	TGTGCCATCAGTGGGGGGGGTGGGTCCGATCACTACGAGCAGTACTTC	CAISGGGGSDHYEQYF
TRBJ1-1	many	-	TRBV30	TGTGCCTGCTGTAGTAGCACTGAAGCTTTCTTT	CACCSSTEAFF
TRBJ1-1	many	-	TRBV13	TGTGCCAGCAGCTCGGGCGTCACTGAAGCTTTCTTT	CASSSGVTEAFF
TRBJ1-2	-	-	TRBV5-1	TGCGCCAGCAGCTCGACCCGACTACAGGGCTTGGGTGGGGGCTACACCTTC	CASSSTRLQGLGGGYTF
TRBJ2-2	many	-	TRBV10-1	TGCGCCAGCAGTGATGGGGGCGTAGATCCCCGAGGGGAGCTGTTTTTT	CASSDGGVDPRGELFF
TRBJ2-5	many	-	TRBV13	TGTGCCAGCAGCTTTCAGGGAAGCAAGACCCAGTACTTC	CASSFQGSKTQYF
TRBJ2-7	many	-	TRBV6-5	TGTGCCAGCATGGGAAGACGCGAGCAGTACTTC	CASMGRREQYF
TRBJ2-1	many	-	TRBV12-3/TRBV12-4	TGTGCCAGCAGTGCCGGGGTAGCCGACTTCGATGAGCAGTTCTTC	CASSAGVADFDEQFF
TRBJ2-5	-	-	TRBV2	TGTGCCAGCAGTGTAGAAGACATGGGGACCCAGTACTTC	CASSVEDMGTQYF
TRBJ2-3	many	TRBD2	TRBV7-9	TGTGCCAGCAGCTTTGACCAGACTAGCCATACGCAGTATTTT	CASSFDQTSHTQYF
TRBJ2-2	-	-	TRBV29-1	TGCAGCGTTGGGGTCCCGAACACCGGGGAGCTGTTTTTT	CSVGVPNTGELFF
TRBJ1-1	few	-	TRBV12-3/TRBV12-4	TGTGCCAGCAGTAAAGGAGGCCGGGCGGACTTT	CASSKGGRADF
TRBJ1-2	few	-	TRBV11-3	TGTGCCAGCAGCTTGAGGCCCCGCTGGGGGGATGGCTACACCTTC	CASSLRPRWGDGYTF
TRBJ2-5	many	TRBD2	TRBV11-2	TGTGCCAGCAGCTTGTCGGGAGGGCTACAGCGGGAGACCCAGTACTTC	CASSLSGGLQRETQYF
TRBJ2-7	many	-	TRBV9	TGTGCCAGCAGCGTAGGCAGGCCGGAGGACGAGCAGTACTTC	CASSVGRPEDEQYF
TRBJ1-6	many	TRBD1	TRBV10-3	TGTGCCATCAGTGAGTCGCGGACAGGCGAGGACCTATATAATTCACCCCTCCACTTT	CAISESRTGEDLYNSPLHF
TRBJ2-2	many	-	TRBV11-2	TGTGCCAGCAGCCCAGGGGGGGGTTACGGCGGCGCCGGGGAGCTGTTTTTT	CASSPGGGYGGAGELFF
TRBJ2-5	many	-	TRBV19	TGTGCCAGTAGTATAAACTTACAAGAGACCCAGTACTTC	CASSINLQETQYF
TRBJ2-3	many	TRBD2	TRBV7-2	TGTGCCAGCAGCTTACCCCTAGCGGGGGGGTTGACGCAGTATTTT	CASSLPLAGGLTQYF
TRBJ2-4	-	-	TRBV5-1	TGCGCCAGCAGCCCCAACGGAGGGCCAAGGGTCATTCAGTACTTC	CASSPNGGPRVIQYF
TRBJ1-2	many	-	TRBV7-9	TGTGCCAGCAGCTTAGGTCAGGGAGGCTACACCTTC	CASSLGQGGYTF
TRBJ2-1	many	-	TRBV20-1	TGCAGTGCTAGAGGAGGCACAGGGTTGAATGAGCAGTTCTTC	CSARGGTGLNEQFF
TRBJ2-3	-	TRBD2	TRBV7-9	TGTGCCAGCAGCTCTACAATAGCGGGGGCCCCGGCTGGCACCACAGATACGCAGTATTTT	CASSSTIAGAPAGTTDTQYF
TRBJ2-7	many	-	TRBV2	TGTGCCAGCAGGCACAGGAACTACGAGCAGTACTTC	CASRHRNYEQYF
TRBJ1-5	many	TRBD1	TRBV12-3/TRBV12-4	TGTGCCAGCAGTAAGGGGGCGAATCAGCCCCAGCATTTT	CASSKGANQPQHF
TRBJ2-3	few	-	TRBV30	TGTGCCTGGAGTGTTACAGGGACCACAGATACGCAGTATTTT	CAWSVTGTTDTQYF
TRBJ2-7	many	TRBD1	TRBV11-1	TGTGCCACCGCGGCACGGGACAGGGGGTCCTACGAGCAGTACTTC	CATAARDRGSYEQYF
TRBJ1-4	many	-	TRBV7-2	TGTGCCAGCAGGTCAGGACCAGCTGCAACTAATGAAAAACTGTTTTTT	CASRSGPAATNEKLFF
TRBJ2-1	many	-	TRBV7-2	TGTGCCAGCAGCTCCGGGTCCGCGGGCGATGAGCAGTTCTTC	CASSSGSAGDEQFF
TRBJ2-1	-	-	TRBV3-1	TGTGCCAGCAGCCAAAACCGGGGGCAGGGGAACTACAATGAGCAGTTCTTC	CASSQNRGQGNYNEQFF
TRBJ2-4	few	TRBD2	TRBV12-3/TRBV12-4	TGTGCCAGCAGTCCCGGGCGGGGAGGGTGGGTCAAAAACATTCAGTACTTC	CASSPGRGGWVKNIQYF
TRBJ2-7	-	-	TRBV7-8	TGTGCCAGCAGCGAGGGGCGGGATTCCTACGAGCAGTACTTC	CASSEGRDSYEQYF